Following are 15 T cell receptor beta chains from one sample sequenced in a study of blood T cell repertoires in COVID-19. The protocol was immunoSEQ multiplex PCR, while the TCRdb copy is restricted to in-frame clones and leaves out a portion. The data show approximately 250,000 clones, roughly 90% seen once. Source material: PBMCs or T cells enriched from blood (not recorded which). All receptors derive from a woman in her twenties or thirties who had recovered from COVID-19.

The V and J genes are TRBV5-4 and TRBJ2-5; D remains unclear. Between the trimmed V and J ends, which lost 0 bases and 5 bases, there was a span of 11 bases. The CDR3 spans 14 residues. CDR1 and CDR2 from the germline V gene are SGHNT and YYREEE (reference sequence). CDR3 sequence: CASSLVGSMETQYF. The CDR3 DNA reads TGTGCCAGCAGCTTGGTTGGTAGCATGGAGACCCAGTACTTC.

The DNA for the CDR3 is TGTGCCACACAGGGGAGGACCGAGAATTCACCCCTCCACTTT. It is translated as CATQGRTENSPLHF. The chain uses TRBV6-6 and TRBJ1-6, with 7 bases lining up with TRBD1. Germline CDR1 reads MNHNY; CDR2 reads SVGAGI (reference sequence). The ends lost 10 bases at V and 7 bases at J; junction bases unmatched: 10. The CDR3 runs 14 residues.

The V call is TRBV2, the J call TRBJ1-1; 8 bases agree with TRBD1. V was clipped by 2 bases and J by 3 bases; unmatched bases: 5. The CDR3 is made up of 15 amino acids. CDR1 SNHLY and CDR2 FYNNEI come from the germline V gene. The CDR3 sequence is CASSEWQGAYTEAFF. CDR3 sequence (DNA): TGTGCCAGCAGTGAATGGCAGGGGGCTTACACTGAAGCTTTCTTT.

This chain links TRBV27 with TRBJ1-1; the D is unclear. Germline V lookup: CDR1 MNHEY, CDR2 SMNVEV (reference sequence). V was pared by 7 bases and J by 0 bases, with 12 bases between. This CDR3 has 14 amino acids. The CDR3 loop reads CASTPGGLNTEAFF. In nucleotides, the CDR3 is TGTGCCAGCACCCCGGGAGGCCTGAACACTGAAGCTTTCTTT.

This sequence joins TRBV5-6 and TRBJ1-5; D uncertain. The CDR3 extends over 14 amino acids. The germline gives CDR1 SGHDT, CDR2 YYEEEE. Trimming shortened V by 0 bases and J by 3 bases, and 7 bases separated the two germline ends. In DNA, the CDR3 is TGTGCCAGCAGCTTGGGGCAGGTCAATCAGCCCCAGCATTTT. Amino acid sequence: CASSLGQVNQPQHF. The full variable domain, its missing parts supplied by reference TRBV5-6 and TRBJ1-5, is DAGVTQSPTHLIKTRGQQVTLRCSPKSGHDTVSWYQQALGQGPQFIFQYYEEEERQRGNFPDRFSGHQFPNYSSELNVNALLLGDSALYLCASSLGQVNQPQHFGDGTRLSIL.

Only one count was recorded for this clone. The chain recombines TRBV10-1 with TRBJ2-2; perhaps TRBD2 as D (5 bases). Germline-derived CDR1 and CDR2 are WNHNN and SYGVQD (reference sequence). Trimming removed 8 bases from V and 3 bases from J, with 13 bases in between. The CDR3 loop spans 14 amino acids. CDR3 protein: CASREGTYTGELFF. The CDR3 DNA follows: TGCGCCAGCCGAGAGGGTACCTACACCGGGGAGCTGTTTTTT.

The gene calls are TRBV28 and TRBJ1-1; 11 nucleotides agree with TRBD1. The germline V gene has CDR1 MDHEN and CDR2 SYDVKM. The CDR3 consists of 15 residues. V gave up 3 bases and J gave up 8 bases; unmatched junction bases: 8. CDR3 sequence (DNA): TGTGCCAGCAGTTTGGGGGACAGGGGGATTAGGGAAGCTTTCTTT. It specifies CASSLGDRGIREAFF.

CDR3 region: CASSPLALAGGPRTDTQYF. In DNA form, the CDR3 reads TGTGCCAGCTCACCATTAGCCCTAGCGGGAGGGCCACGTACAGATACGCAGTATTTT. The V call is TRBV18, the J call TRBJ2-3; 12 bases align to TRBD2. CDR3 size: 19 residues. V lost 2 bases to trimming and J lost 3 bases; unmatched junction nucleotides: 12. The germline CDR1 and CDR2 sequences are KGHSH and LQKENI.

V gene TRBV27 combines with J gene TRBJ1-1; no definite D call. This CDR3 has 14 residues. Trimming left V 6 bases short and J 5 bases short, with 16 bases between. The germline CDR1 and CDR2 sequences are MNHEY and SMNVEV (reference sequence). CDR3 loop: CASRKAGVGTEAFF. In nucleotides, the CDR3 is TGTGCCAGCAGAAAAGCGGGAGTTGGGACTGAAGCTTTCTTT.

To note about this clone: The identical CDR3 is also encoded by other nucleotide sequences in the sample. The chain is built from TRBV5-1 and TRBJ2-2; 8 bases fit TRBD2. With 0 bases clipped from V and 6 bases from J, the junction kept 4 bases outside the gene matches. CDR1 is SGHRS, CDR2 YFSETQ, per germline. CDR3 length equals 15 residues. The CDR3 region has the DNA TGCGCCAGCAGCTTGGCCGCGGGGGGTGCCGGGGAGCTGTTTTTT. Translation: CASSLAAGGAGELFF.

V is TRBV6-5 and J is TRBJ1-2; the match to TRBD1 covers 7 bases. This CDR3 region has 15 residues. The V gene end was trimmed by 7 bases and the J gene end by 0 bases; junction bases not matched to a gene: 8. Germline V gene sequence: CDR1 MNHEY, CDR2 SVGAGI. This CDR3 reads CASTLTGTSNYGYTF. The CDR3 nucleotides read TGTGCCAGCACATTGACAGGGACCTCTAACTATGGCTACACCTTC.

CDR3 protein: CASSKVGGQPPSYGYTF. The CDR3 coding sequence is TGTGCCAGCAGCAAAGTTGGGGGCCAACCGCCGTCGTATGGCTACACCTTC. V is TRBV21-1 and J is TRBJ1-2; the table's D call, TRBD1, was not checked against the DNA. TRBV21-1 is shown as a pseudogene. This CDR3 comprises 17 residues.

The sample holds one count of this clone. This rearrangement joins TRBV11-3 to TRBJ2-7, with TRBD1 identical over 10 bases. J was trimmed by 3 bases and V by 5 bases; bases with no gene match: 7. The CDR3 sequence is 15 residues long. In germline, CDR1 is SGHNT, CDR2 YENEEA. The CDR3 sequence is CASSPARDRGYEQYF. Here the CDR3 DNA reads TGTGCCAGCAGCCCGGCTAGGGACAGGGGCTACGAGCAGTACTTC. Complete variable domain (other parts from reference TRBV11-3 and TRBJ2-7): EAGVVQSPRYKIIEKKQPVAFWCNPISGHNTLYWYLQNLGQGPELLIRYENEEAVDDSQLPKDRFSAERLKGVDSTLKIQPAELGDSAVYLCASSPARDRGYEQYFGPGTRLTVT.

The V and J genes are TRBV9 and TRBJ2-2, with TRBD1 identical over 8 bases. Germline V gene data show CDR1 as SGDLS and CDR2 as YYNGEE. The junction had 6 bases not matched to a gene; V was cut back by 2 bases and J by 3 bases. CDR3 size: 16 residues. The CDR3, as DNA: TGTGCCAGCAGCGTGACAGGACAGGGCGACACCGGGGAGCTGTTTTTT. It is translated as CASSVTGQGDTGELFF.

In its sample, this clone was seen a few times. CDR3 nucleotide sequence: TGTGCCAGCAGCACGTCAGGGGAGGGTTCACCCCTCCACTTT. Translating it yields CASSTSGEGSPLHF. The V and J genes are TRBV7-9 and TRBJ1-6, with D perhaps matching TRBD1 (6 bases). The CDR3 covers 14 residues. Per the germline V gene, CDR1 is SEHNR and CDR2 is FQNEAQ (reference sequence). V lost 5 bases to trimming and J lost 9 bases, with 14 bases between them.